This T cell receptor beta chain was sequenced during a study of PD-1 blockade in classical Hodgkin lymphoma (dated by TCRdb to 2018 to 2020). Regarding the study in general: Nivolumab dosing was 3 mg/kg intravenously every 2 weeks, continuing until either disease progression or unacceptable toxicity. The study used TCR beta sequencing and CyTOF to define a peripheral blood immune signature of response to PD-1 blockade in classical Hodgkin lymphoma.

To note about this clone: The antigen this receptor binds is unknown. One base away there is no much larger clone; base qualities are not given.

The Qiagen DNeasy kit was used to extract genomic DNA from unsorted PBMCs and from the negatively selected CD4+ and CD8+ fractions. Using primers that anneal to V and J segments, immunoSEQ multiplex PCR amplified the TCR beta CDR3 regions. A synthetic immune receptor repertoire was used to minimize amplification bias, and any residual bias was removed computationally once sequencing was done. The study's own analysis went as follows. Repertoire diversity was quantified as the Shannon entropy index using custom Python scripts. Unsorted, CD4+ and CD8+ repertoires were analyzed separately, except in combined analyses where CD4+ and CD8+ sequences were merged in silico. A clone counted as expanded when the clone's frequency after treatment rose at least 2-fold relative to C1D1, and clones undetected at baseline were given a pseudocount of 0.5. Singleton clones were defined as clones with 0 or 1 copy at C1D1, and non-singleton clones were defined as clones with 2 or more copies. By matching protein sequences in sorted samples from the same patient, clones expanded in unsorted samples were annotated as CD4+, CD8+ or unknown. Wilcoxon tests were applied to paired samples to test diversity changes from C1D1 to C4D1. TCRdb obtained this table from immuneACCESS and retained in-frame rearrangements with V and J assigned. These tables miss some clones; where compared with another copy, unresolved V genes account for less than half of the shortfall, and the remainder is unexplained. V and J calls and clone size follow that table, whereas D and trimming were derived from the DNA. A total of some 93,000 clones appear in this sample, 78% of them only once. 8% to 9.5% of the sample is held by the ten biggest clonotypes.

The research as a whole found: Baseline diversity similar to that of newly diagnosed patients was observed in trial patients achieving complete response, whereas significantly lower diversity was observed in partial responders and progressors. The study covered only a single clinical trial cohort, and the causes of the repertoire differences, possibly disease activity or prior therapy, were still not defined. Lower diversity was observed in patients in whom nivolumab was started less than 1 year after ASCT, and these patients were excluded from later analyses so that confounding by immune reconstitution would be avoided. Baseline TCR diversity was reported to be lower in newly diagnosed patients than in healthy donors, and even lower in relapsed/refractory patients. A significant rise by C4D1 was seen in CD4+ but not CD8+ TCR diversity (p=0.0027 vs p=0.16), with the rise being most apparent in complete responders (p=0.02).

What the time point label conveys for this sample: cycle 4 day 1 (C4D1), after 6 weeks of nivolumab. All trial patients had relapsed after autologous stem cell transplantation, with cohorts A, B and C differing in prior brentuximab vedotin exposure. The trial cohort was composed of approximately 60 patients with relapsed/refractory classical Hodgkin lymphoma, for whom complete response, partial response or progressive disease was recorded as best overall response. Trial patients were treated with single-agent nivolumab in the multi-cohort phase II CheckMate 205 trial. An independent review committee assessed best overall response by applying the 2007 International Working Group response criteria. Trial PBMCs were collected just before the start of nivolumab (C1D1) and during therapy at cycle 2 day 1 and cycle 4 day 1. After peripheral blood was drawn into 8 mL Vacutainer Cell Preparation Tubes, PBMCs were isolated by centrifugation and then cryopreserved.

The origin of this receptor is a human donor with classical Hodgkin lymphoma. This specimen was peripheral blood mononuclear cells (PBMCs), taken before the fourth cycle of nivolumab.

The nucleotides are TGTGCCAGCAGCTCTTTGGGGGGCGGCACAGATACGCAGTATTTT. The translation is CASSSLGGGTDTQYF. The V and J segments used are TRBV9 and TRBJ2-3; the D gene assignment is perhaps TRBD1 or TRBD2, with each matching 6 bases. Relative to germline, V is 4 bases shorter and J is 1 base shorter, with 13 bases between their ends. From its cysteine to its phenylalanine, the CDR3 spans 15 amino acids. Only CDR3 DNA remains: 45 bases, in frame from the first base. The germline V gene yields SGDLS for CDR1 and YYNGEE for CDR2.